The 3 T cell receptor beta chains reported below all come from one sample, sequenced in a study of T cell repertoires in cytomegalovirus infection. MiXCR, run by TCRdb on the reads, gives a single entry per CDR3 protein. The table includes approximately 180,000 distinct CDR3 sequences, approximately 9.7% detected once. Sequenced: PBMCs. The source is a human donor in good health (CMV status not recorded). Some clones in this sample may be carry-over from other donors' samples.

In its sample, this clonotype was seen a few times. The chain is built from TRBV7-8 and TRBJ1-3; D gene ambiguous. From germline, CDR1 is SGHVS and CDR2 FQNEAQ. Deletions cut 4 bases from V and 0 bases from J, with 13 bases between. CDR3 size: 16 residues. CDR3 residues: CASSWIRVPSGNTIYF. The CDR3 DNA is TGTGCCAGCAGCTGGATCCGGGTACCCTCTGGAAACACCATATATTTT.

This clonotype was recorded many times. The gene calls are TRBV20-1 and TRBJ2-5; no reliable D call. Deletions cut 0 bases from V and 5 bases from J, with 10 bases between. The germline gives CDR1 DFQATT, CDR2 SNEGSKA (reference sequence). The CDR3 is 13 residues long. CDR3 in DNA: TGCAGTGCTAGAGATATCCAGTCTGAGACCCAGTACTTC. Its protein is CSARDIQSETQYF.

The table lists this clonotype with many counts. The chain uses TRBV4-3 and TRBJ2-1; 12 nucleotides align to TRBD2. V shed 0 bases and J 0 bases; nucleotides not matched to a gene: 6. Per the germline V gene, CDR1 is LGHNA and CDR2 is YSLEER. This CDR3 comprises 19 residues. The CDR3 DNA reads TGCGCCAGCAGCCAAGAACTAGCGGGGGGCCGGAGCTCCTACAATGAGCAGTTCTTC. Translation gives CASSQELAGGRSSYNEQFF.